This T cell receptor beta chain was captured by sequencing in a study of T cells in Graves' hyperthyroidism and ophthalmopathy. Study-level findings and limits: Ophthalmopathy and stable hyperthyroidism were told apart by a 13 V-J model. Before onset, by a median of about seven months, the model predicted ophthalmopathy.

Germline-derived CDR1 and CDR2 are SGHTA and FQGTGA. This CDR3 is built from 15 residues. Between the trimmed V and J ends, which lost 6 bases and 0 bases, there was a span of 12 bases. About this clonotype itself: Antigen unknown.

RNA transcripts served as the template for amplifying TCR beta CDR3 regions. The HTBI primer set was used in a first-round RT-PCR of the TCR CDR3. TCRdb recomputed calls from the multiplex PCR reads with MiXCR, one row per CDR3 protein. The data contain around 570,000 distinct CDR3 sequences, just under 20% of them singletons. Clinical symptoms, serum thyroxine and TRAb, thyroid ultrasound and orbital computed tomography together formed the diagnostic basis. Sequencing input: blood. The V call is TRBV7-3, the J call TRBJ2-1; unclear D gene. This receptor was taken from a man in his forties with Graves' ophthalmopathy. The CDR3 nucleotides read TGTGCCAGCAGGTCAGCGTGGGGCTCCTACAATGAGCAGTTCTTC. Residues: CASRSAWGSYNEQFF.